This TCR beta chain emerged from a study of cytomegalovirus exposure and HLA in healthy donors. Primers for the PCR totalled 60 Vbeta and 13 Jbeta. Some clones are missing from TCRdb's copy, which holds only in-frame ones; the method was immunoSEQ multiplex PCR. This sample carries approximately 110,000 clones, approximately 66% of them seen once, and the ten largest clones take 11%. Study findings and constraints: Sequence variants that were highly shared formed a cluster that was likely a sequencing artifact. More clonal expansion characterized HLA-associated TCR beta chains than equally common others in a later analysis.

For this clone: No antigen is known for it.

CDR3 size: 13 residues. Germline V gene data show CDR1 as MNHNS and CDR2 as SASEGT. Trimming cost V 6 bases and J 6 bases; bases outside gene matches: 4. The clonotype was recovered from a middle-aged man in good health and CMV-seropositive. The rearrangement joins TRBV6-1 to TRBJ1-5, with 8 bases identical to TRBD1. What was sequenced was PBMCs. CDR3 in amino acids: CASSDRGGQPQHF. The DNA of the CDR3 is TGTGCCAGCAGCGACAGGGGCGGTCAGCCCCAGCATTTT.